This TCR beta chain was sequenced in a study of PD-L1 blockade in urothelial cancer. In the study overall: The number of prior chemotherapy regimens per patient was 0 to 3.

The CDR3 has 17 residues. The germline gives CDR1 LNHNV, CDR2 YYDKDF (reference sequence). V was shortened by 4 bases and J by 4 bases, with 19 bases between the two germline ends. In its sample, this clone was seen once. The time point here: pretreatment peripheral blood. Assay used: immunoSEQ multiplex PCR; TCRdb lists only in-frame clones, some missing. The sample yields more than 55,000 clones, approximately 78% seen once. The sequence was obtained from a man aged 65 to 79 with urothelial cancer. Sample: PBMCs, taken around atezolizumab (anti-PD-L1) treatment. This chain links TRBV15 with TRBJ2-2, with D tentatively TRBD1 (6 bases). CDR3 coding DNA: TGTGCCACCAGCAAACGTAGGGCAGGGGTCGGCACCGGGGAGCTGTTTTTT. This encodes CATSKRRAGVGTGELFF.